This passage covers 10 T cell receptor beta chains from one sample sequenced in a study of blood T cell repertoires in COVID-19. Sequenced by immunoSEQ multiplex PCR; TCRdb stores in-frame clones only, minus some. The table records roughly 100,000 clones, 65% to 90% of them present only once. Sequencing was done on a sample of peripheral blood. The receptors derive from a man between 60 and 75 years old with acute or convalescent COVID-19.

The rearrangement links TRBV27 to TRBJ1-1; the match to TRBD1 covers 8 bases. J lost 2 bases, V lost 5 bases, and 4 bases had no gene match. Germline V gene sequence: CDR1 MNHEY, CDR2 SMNVEV (reference sequence). There are 14 residues in the CDR3. Here the CDR3 reads CASSLRGHNTEAFF. In DNA form, the CDR3 reads TGTGCCAGCAGTCTCAGGGGGCATAACACTGAAGCTTTCTTT.

This chain links TRBV5-5 with TRBJ2-7, with 7 bases matching TRBD2. The CDR3 has 17 residues. The V and J ends lost 1 base and 2 bases, in that order; junction bases with no gene match: 12. Germline-derived CDR1 and CDR2 are SGHKS and YYEKEE (reference sequence). The CDR3 sequence: CASSLIGAGAITYEQYF. CDR3 coding DNA: TGTGCCAGCAGCTTGATAGGTGCGGGAGCCATTACCTACGAGCAGTACTTC.

The rearrangement links TRBV5-8 to TRBJ2-2; TRBD1 is a possible D gene (6 bases). Germline loops: CDR1 SGHTS, CDR2 YDEGEE. The germline V and J ends were trimmed by 1 base and 6 bases, with 10 bases remaining between them. The length of the CDR3 is 14 residues. CDR3 DNA sequence: TGTGCCAGCAGCTTGACCCCAGGGGCCGGGGAGCTGTTTTTT. This gives the protein CASSLTPGAGELFF.

The chain recombines TRBV15 with TRBJ1-1; D uncertain. The CDR3 sequence is 14 residues long. Germline V gene sequence: CDR1 LNHNV, CDR2 YYDKDF (reference sequence). V gave up 3 bases and J gave up 4 bases, with 12 bases separating them. CDR3 sequence: CATSSLRSATEAFF. The CDR3, as DNA: TGTGCCACCAGCAGCCTGAGGTCGGCCACTGAAGCTTTCTTT.

This sequence joins TRBV18 and TRBJ2-7, with TRBD1 matching 7 bases. This CDR3 comprises 14 residues. The V segment lost 1 base and the J segment 2 bases; nucleotides outside the gene matches: 2. Per the germline V gene, CDR1 is KGHSH and CDR2 is LQKENI. The DNA for the CDR3 is TGTGCCAGCTCACCACAGGGGGCCACCTACGAGCAGTACTTC. It is translated as CASSPQGATYEQYF.

The table lists this clone with a count of one. The chain is built from TRBV9 and TRBJ1-3, with TRBD1 matching over 8 bases. CDR1 is SGDLS, CDR2 YYNGEE, per germline. The junction had 11 bases not matched to a gene; V was cut back by 0 bases and J by 0 bases. The CDR3 is 19 residues long. The CDR3 region has the DNA TGTGCCAGCAGCGTAGGGGCAGGGGGCAACGATTACTCTGGAAACACCATATATTTT. Translated: CASSVGAGGNDYSGNTIYF.

This clone was observed a handful of times. This rearrangement joins TRBV18 to TRBJ2-5; D is ambiguous. CDR1 and CDR2 from the germline V gene are KGHSH and LQKENI. The CDR3 has 13 residues. Trimming took off 0 bases at V and 5 bases at J, with 7 bases between the two ends. This chain's CDR3 is CASSPPSEETQYF. DNA for the CDR3: TGTGCCAGCTCACCACCTTCTGAGGAGACCCAGTACTTC.

This clone has just a few counts. This chain links TRBV9 with TRBJ1-6, with 7 bases fitting TRBD1. The trim removed 3 bases at V and 3 bases at J, leaving 15 bases unmatched. The CDR3 contains 19 residues. From germline, CDR1 is SGDLS and CDR2 YYNGEE. CDR3 sequence (DNA): TGTGCCAGCAGCGACACCGGGACAGCAAGCGGAGGCTATAATTCACCCCTCCACTTT. This encodes CASSDTGTASGGYNSPLHF.

V usage is TRBV28 and J usage is TRBJ2-5; 7 nucleotides agree with TRBD2. Germline-derived CDR1 and CDR2 are MDHEN and SYDVKM. The length of the CDR3 is 12 residues. The V gene end was trimmed by 8 bases and the J gene end by 3 bases; junction bases not matched to a gene: 3. As DNA, the CDR3 is TGTGCCAGCTTGGGGGGGAAAGAGACCCAGTACTTC. Amino acids: CASLGGKETQYF.

The chain has TRBV4-1 and TRBJ2-5, with D possibly being TRBD2 (5 bases). Trimming left V 5 bases short and J 5 bases short, with 21 bases between. The CDR3 has 16 residues. CDR1 MGHRA and CDR2 YSYEKL come from the germline V gene. The CDR3 sequence is CASSSPAGWGAETQYF. The CDR3 region has the DNA TGCGCCAGCAGCTCCCCCGCCGGGTGGGGAGCTGAGACCCAGTACTTC.